The T cell receptor (beta chain) under discussion was sequenced for a study of CD8 T cells in Susac syndrome. The CDR3 runs to 13 residues. V was pared by 1 base and J by 8 bases, with 12 bases between. Germline-derived CDR1 and CDR2 are SGHRS and YFSETQ. This clonotype was seen a single time. The antigen is unknown. Study-level points and caveats: As the study acknowledged, the number of individuals in its TCR sequencing and HLA analysis was relatively small.

Relapsing-remitting disease, either stable or active, was present in the treatment-naive patients who were the multiple sclerosis controls. Reverse transcription of about 0.45 to 1 ug RNA used random hexamers. TCRdb called the immunoSEQ multiplex PCR reads again in MiXCR, with one record for every CDR3 protein. The sample has 200,000 to 250,000 distinct CDR3 sequences, approximately 95% seen once. V usage is TRBV5-1 and J usage is TRBJ1-2, with D perhaps TRBD1 (6 bases). This clonotype was obtained from a human donor with multiple sclerosis. The sample consisted of CD4+ T cells from PBMCs. The CDR3, as DNA: TGCGCCAGCAGCTTGTCCGAGACAGGCGGCTACACCTTC. This gives the protein CASSLSETGGYTF.